These T cell receptor beta chains were read from a single sample in a study of shared clonotypes between healthy human individuals. The method was immunoSEQ multiplex PCR; TCRdb's version includes in-frame clones alone and lacks a portion of them. The profile shows 450,000 to 500,000 clones, 81% of them singletons. The sequencing input was PBMCs. Receptors originate from a woman between 35 and 50 years old in good health. Some clones in this sample may be carry-over from other donors' samples. CDR3s include the opening cysteine and the closing phenylalanine or tryptophan.

v_call: TRBV28
j_call: TRBJ2-2
cdr3_aa: CASRKGPRTGELFF

v_call: TRBV4-2
j_call: TRBJ2-1
cdr3_aa: CASSPGASGINEQFF

v_call: TRBV11-3
j_call: TRBJ2-5
cdr3_aa: CASSLQGRETQYF

v_call: TRBV6-6
j_call: TRBJ1-3
cdr3_aa: CASSWTGSGNTIYF

v_call: TRBV28
j_call: TRBJ1-4
cdr3_aa: CASGPRKEKLFF

v_call: TRBV7-2
j_call: TRBJ2-2
cdr3_aa: CASSLEGQGLVGELFF

v_call: TRBV9
j_call: TRBJ1-4
cdr3_aa: CASSQTGVATNEKLFF

v_call: TRBV19
j_call: TRBJ1-1
cdr3_aa: CASSTQTGYTEAFF

v_call: TRBV30
j_call: TRBJ1-5
cdr3_aa: CAIQGRSGNQPQHF

v_call: TRBV7-6
j_call: TRBJ2-7
cdr3_aa: CASSAREGEQYF

v_call: TRBV9
j_call: TRBJ1-2
cdr3_aa: CASSPDWTGYTF

v_call: TRBV29-1
j_call: TRBJ2-7
cdr3_aa: CSATTSGSYEQYF

v_call: TRBV19
j_call: TRBJ1-1
cdr3_aa: CASKASLRAEAFF

v_call: TRBV27
j_call: TRBJ1-2
cdr3_aa: CASSFRDIIQNYGYTF

v_call: TRBV7-3
j_call: TRBJ2-2
cdr3_aa: CASSLWTSGTGELFF

v_call: TRBV13
j_call: TRBJ2-1
cdr3_aa: CASRRAWEGNNEQFF

v_call: TRBV18
j_call: TRBJ1-4
cdr3_aa: CASSLPRTGGEKLFF

v_call: TRBV28
j_call: TRBJ2-1
cdr3_aa: CASRTSASQFF

v_call: TRBV6-5
j_call: TRBJ2-4
cdr3_aa: CAAGENIQYF

v_call: TRBV28
j_call: TRBJ1-1
cdr3_aa: CASINSGQMNTEAFF

v_call: TRBV5-4
j_call: TRBJ2-7
cdr3_aa: CASSAPLASPKSEQYF

v_call: TRBV27
j_call: TRBJ1-5
cdr3_aa: CASSYSPQHF

v_call: TRBV18
j_call: TRBJ1-5
cdr3_aa: CASSQGAYQPQHF

v_call: TRBV5-1
j_call: TRBJ2-1
cdr3_aa: CASSLLGQGQVSYNEQFF

v_call: TRBV27
j_call: TRBJ2-2
cdr3_aa: CASSLNTGELFF

v_call: TRBV1
j_call: TRBJ1-5
cdr3_aa: CTSSHGQPGTPQHF

v_call: TRBV27
j_call: TRBJ2-5
cdr3_aa: CASQRDRANQETQYF

v_call: TRBV28
j_call: TRBJ1-1
cdr3_aa: CASRRQLNTEAFF

v_call: TRBV10-3
j_call: TRBJ2-5
cdr3_aa: CAISEGLAGVEQETQYF

v_call: TRBV19
j_call: TRBJ2-7
cdr3_aa: CASSIGVPYEQYF

v_call: TRBV5-6
j_call: TRBJ1-2
cdr3_aa: CASSLAGTEYGYTF

v_call: TRBV7-9
j_call: TRBJ1-4
cdr3_aa: CASSSYGGGDEKLFF

v_call: TRBV2
j_call: TRBJ2-2
cdr3_aa: CASSVNGIGELFF

v_call: TRBV14
j_call: TRBJ2-5
cdr3_aa: CASSHGARGTQYF

v_call: TRBV5-1
j_call: TRBJ1-2
cdr3_aa: CASRAEASGVYTF